This T cell receptor (beta chain) was found in a study of OX40 agonist ivuxolimab in advanced cancers. Overall study: An anti-OX40 (CD134) antibody with agonistic activity, ivuxolimab, was administered to patients. The dose-escalation cohort had hepatocellular carcinoma, melanoma, renal cell or head and neck cancer.

Measured with immunoSEQ multiplex PCR; TCRdb has only the in-frame clones, and not every one. The sample shows approximately 57,000 clones, around 90% of them seen only once. A note on this clone: Its antigen is currently unknown.

Cycle 7 day 1, cycle 4 day 1, and baseline were the timepoints at which blood was sampled. The V end lost 8 bases, the J end lost 3 bases, and 7 bases lay between the germline ends. The CDR3 loop spans 11 amino acids. The germline CDR1 and CDR2 sequences are MDHEN and SYDVKM. Study-level results: Dosing at 0.1 to 3.0 mg/kg was accompanied by clonal expansion of CD4+ and CD8+ blood T cells by week 6.

The source of this sequence is an adult with an advanced solid tumor such as melanoma, head and neck, liver or kidney cancer. Source: CD4+ or CD8+ T cells sorted from blood, taken in a trial of the OX40 agonist ivuxolimab. This sequence joins TRBV28 and TRBJ2-5; no firm D call. Here the CDR3 reads CASVQEETQYF. Here the CDR3 DNA reads TGTGCCAGCGTTCAGGAAGAGACCCAGTACTTC.